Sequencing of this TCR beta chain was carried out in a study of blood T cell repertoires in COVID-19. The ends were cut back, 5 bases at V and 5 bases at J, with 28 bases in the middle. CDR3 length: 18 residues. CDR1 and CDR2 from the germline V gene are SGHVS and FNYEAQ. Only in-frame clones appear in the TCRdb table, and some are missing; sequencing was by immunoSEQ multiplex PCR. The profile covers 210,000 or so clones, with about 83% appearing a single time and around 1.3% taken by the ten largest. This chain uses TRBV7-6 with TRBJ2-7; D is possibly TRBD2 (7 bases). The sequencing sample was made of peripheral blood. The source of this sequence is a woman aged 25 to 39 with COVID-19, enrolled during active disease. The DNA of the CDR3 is TGTGCCAGCAGCGAGTGGGGGGGGGCCGGGACAAGGATGAACGAGCAGTACTTC. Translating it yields CASSEWGGAGTRMNEQYF.